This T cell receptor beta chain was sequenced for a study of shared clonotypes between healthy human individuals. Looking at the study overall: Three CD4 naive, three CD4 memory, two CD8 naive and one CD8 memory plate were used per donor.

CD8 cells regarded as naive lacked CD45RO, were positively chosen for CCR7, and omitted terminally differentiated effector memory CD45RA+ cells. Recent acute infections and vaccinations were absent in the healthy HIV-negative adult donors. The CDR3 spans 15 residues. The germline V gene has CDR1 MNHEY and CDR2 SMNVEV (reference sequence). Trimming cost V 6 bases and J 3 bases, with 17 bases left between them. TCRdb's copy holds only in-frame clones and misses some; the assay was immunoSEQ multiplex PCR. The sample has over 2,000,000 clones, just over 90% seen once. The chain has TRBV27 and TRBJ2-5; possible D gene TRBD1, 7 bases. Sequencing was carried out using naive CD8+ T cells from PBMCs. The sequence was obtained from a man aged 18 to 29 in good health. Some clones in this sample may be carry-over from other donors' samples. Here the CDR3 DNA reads TGTGCCAGCAGCCAACTAGGAGGGGGCAAAGAGACCCAGTACTTC. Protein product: CASSQLGGGKETQYF.